Each of the 15 T cell receptor beta chains below was sequenced from the same sample in a study of cytomegalovirus exposure and HLA in healthy donors. This table comes from immunoSEQ multiplex PCR, and its TCRdb copy is limited to in-frame clones, with some not included. Of over 200,000 clones listed, about 90% are singletons. The sequencing input was PBMCs. The receptors derive from a woman in her late teens or twenties in good health and CMV-seronegative.

The chain has TRBV7-5 and TRBJ1-1; the table calls TRBD1, which could not be checked here. TRBV7-5 is a pseudogene segment. This CDR3 has 14 amino acids. CDR3 sequence (DNA): TGTGCCAGCTGCCCGTCTGGCCCCACCACTGAAGCTTTCTTT. Protein sequence: CASCPSGPTTEAFF.

V and J are TRBV2 and TRBJ1-5; possible D gene TRBD1, 6 bases. Germline CDR1 reads SNHLY; CDR2 reads FYNNEI. V was shortened by 4 bases and J by 2 bases, with 9 bases between the two germline ends. This CDR3 has 14 amino acids. CDR3 sequence: CASSVEGGNQPQHF. The CDR3 nucleotides read TGTGCCAGCAGTGTAGAGGGGGGCAATCAGCCCCAGCATTTT.

This chain joins TRBV5-5 and TRBJ1-5, with 10 bases lining up with TRBD1. Per the germline V gene, CDR1 is SGHKS and CDR2 is YYEKEE (reference sequence). The CDR3 has 16 residues. With V trimmed by 0 bases and J by 4 bases, 4 bases remained unmatched. Written as DNA, the CDR3 is TGTGCCAGCAGCTTGGTAGGGACAGGGGTGAATCAGCCCCAGCATTTT. Protein product: CASSLVGTGVNQPQHF.

This clone was picked up one time. The chain joins TRBV27 to TRBJ2-1; D is unresolved. The germline V gene encodes CDR1 MNHEY and CDR2 SMNVEV (reference sequence). V dropped 3 bases and J dropped 10 bases, with 13 bases sitting between them. This CDR3 has 13 residues. The CDR3 sequence: CASSFSAFTEQFF. The CDR3 nucleotides read TGTGCCAGCAGTTTTAGTGCGTTTACCGAGCAGTTCTTC.

The gene calls are TRBV5-5 and TRBJ2-7, with 9 bases aligning to TRBD1. This CDR3 comprises 14 residues. V was clipped by 2 bases and J by 4 bases; unmatched bases: 4. Germline V lookup: CDR1 SGHKS, CDR2 YYEKEE (reference sequence). The CDR3 is CASSFRDRGYEQYF. For the CDR3, the DNA is TGTGCCAGCAGCTTTCGAGACAGGGGGTACGAGCAGTACTTC. Using reference TRBV5-5 and TRBJ2-7 for the parts outside the CDR3, the full variable domain is DAGVTQSPTHLIKTRGQQVTLRCSPISGHKSVSWYQQVLGQGPQFIFQYYEKEERGRGNFPDRFSARQFPNYSSELNVNALLLGDSALYLCASSFRDRGYEQYFGPGTRLTVT.

In this sample, this clone turned up a few times. V gene TRBV27 combines with J gene TRBJ2-7; 7 nucleotides align to TRBD1. V trimming: 8 bases; J trimming: 7 bases; junction bases outside the gene matches: 11. This CDR3 is built from 13 residues. CDR1 is MNHEY, CDR2 SMNVEV, per germline (reference sequence). The CDR3 protein is CASGNRGWREQYF. The CDR3 DNA reads as TGTGCCAGCGGCAACAGGGGATGGCGGGAGCAGTACTTC.

This chain uses TRBV5-6 with TRBJ2-1; D call uncertain. V dropped 4 bases and J dropped 0 bases, with 14 bases sitting between them. This CDR3 region has 16 residues. Germline CDR1 is SGHDT and CDR2 is YYEEEE. This CDR3 is CASSPLPISSYNEQFF. Here the CDR3 DNA reads TGTGCCAGCAGCCCGCTCCCGATCAGCTCCTACAATGAGCAGTTCTTC.

The V gene is TRBV28, the J gene TRBJ1-2, with 7 bases identical to TRBD1. V was pared by 8 bases and J by 5 bases, with 8 bases of the junction left unmatched. CDR3 length equals 13 residues. Germline V gene data show CDR1 as MDHEN and CDR2 as SYDVKM. DNA for the CDR3: TGTGCCAGCCAGCAGGGGGGAGGATATGGCTACACCTTC. It yields the protein CASQQGGGYGYTF.

The genes are TRBV5-6 and TRBJ2-7, with 8 bases identical to TRBD2. Germline lookup yields CDR1 SGHDT and CDR2 YYEEEE. Losses at the gene ends were 6 bases for V and 0 bases for J; bases not matched to a gene: 14. The CDR3 extends over 17 amino acids. The chain's CDR3 is CASIDRGGLPTSYEQYF. The CDR3 DNA reads as TGTGCCAGCATCGACCGGGGGGGGTTGCCCACCTCCTACGAGCAGTACTTC.

This rearrangement joins TRBV5-5 to TRBJ2-6; D might be TRBD2 (6 bases). CDR3 length: 18 residues. The V and J ends lost 4 bases and 0 bases respectively, with 17 bases between them. Germline V CDR1 and CDR2: SGHKS, YYEKEE (reference sequence). DNA for the CDR3: TGTGCCAGCAGCGAGCAGGGAGGAAAAACCTCTGGGGCCAACGTCCTGACTTTC. Translation: CASSEQGGKTSGANVLTF.

There are a few counts of this clone. The chain carries TRBV18 and TRBJ1-5; D is possibly TRBD1 (6 bases). This CDR3 is 15 amino acids long. Germline V CDR1 and CDR2: KGHSH, LQKENI. The V and J ends lost 2 bases and 2 bases respectively, with 10 bases between them. DNA for the CDR3: TGTGCCAGCTCACCATACAACAGGGGCAATCAGCCCCAGCATTTT. Residues: CASSPYNRGNQPQHF.

CDR3 amino acids: CASSLRDRGDTEAFF. The CDR3 nucleotides read TGTGCCAGTAGCCTCCGGGACAGGGGGGACACTGAAGCTTTCTTT. J is TRBJ1-1 and V is TRBV19; 11 bases agree with TRBD1. The CDR3 extends over 15 amino acids. Trimming removed 6 bases from V and 3 bases from J; junction bases left unmatched: 6. Germline loops: CDR1 LNHDA, CDR2 SQIVND (reference sequence).

The CDR3 nucleotides are TGTGCCAGCAGCGCGGGCGGGACAGGGGTGTTCTATGGCTACACCTTC. It codes for CASSAGGTGVFYGYTF. The rearrangement links TRBV5-4 to TRBJ1-2; TRBD1 matches at 10 bases. The CDR3 spans 16 residues. V was pared by 4 bases and J by 4 bases, with 10 bases of the junction left unmatched. Germline loops: CDR1 SGHNT, CDR2 YYREEE (reference sequence).

The chain recombines TRBV19 with TRBJ1-1; TRBD1 matches 7 bases. V shed 6 bases, J shed 6 bases, and the junction held 13 bases outside the gene matches. Per the germline V gene, CDR1 is LNHDA and CDR2 is SQIVND (reference sequence). The CDR3 covers 15 residues. The CDR3 DNA follows: TGTGCCAGTAGATGGTATTCACAGGGGATACCTGAAGCTTTCTTT. It encodes CASRWYSQGIPEAFF.

The gene calls are TRBV11-2 and TRBJ2-1, with D perhaps matching TRBD2 (6 bases). The CDR3 consists of 16 residues. Trimming stripped 1 base from V and 8 bases from J, with 18 bases between. Germline CDR1 SGHAT, CDR2 FQNNGV. Here the CDR3 reads CASSLGRTTLRDEQFF. As DNA, the CDR3 is TGTGCCAGCAGCTTAGGTCGGACTACCCTTAGGGATGAGCAGTTCTTC.